These T cell receptor beta chains were read from a single sample in a study of blood T cell repertoires in COVID-19. Only in-frame clones appear in the TCRdb table, and some are missing; sequencing was by immunoSEQ multiplex PCR. This table holds some 410,000 clones, around 89% found once. Sequencing was performed on PBMCs or T cells enriched from blood (not recorded which). All receptors derive from a woman aged 25 to 39 with acute COVID-19. The CDR3 runs from the conserved cysteine through the conserved F or W. The D gene is left open where the match is weak. Some rows have no size entry. The others give once, few or many, or a class for an expanded clone.

J gene | V gene | clone size | D gene | CDR3 DNA | CDR3 protein
TRBJ2-2 | TRBV11-2 | . | . | TGTGCCAGCAGCTATCTGCCGGGACTCAACACCGGGGAGCTGTTTTTT | CASSYLPGLNTGELFF
TRBJ1-2 | TRBV3-1/TRBV3-2 | . | TRBD1 | TGTGCCAGCAGCCCTTCGACAGGGGGCCGTGGCTACACCTTC | CASSPSTGGRGYTF
TRBJ1-2 | TRBV24-1 | . | . | TGTGCCACCAGTGATCCCTCGAACAGGGTTGGAGGCTACACCTTC | CATSDPSNRVGGYTF
TRBJ1-1 | TRBV12-3/TRBV12-4 | . | TRBD1 | TGTGCCACTATGACAGGGGTGAACACTGAAGCTTTCTTT | CATMTGVNTEAFF
TRBJ2-1 | TRBV5-6 | . | . | TGTGCCAGCAGCTTTTGGCAGGGCTACAATGAGCAGTTCTTC | CASSFWQGYNEQFF
TRBJ1-5 | TRBV25-1 | few | TRBD1 | TGTGCCAGCAGTGGACAGGGGAATCAGCCCCAGCATTTT | CASSGQGNQPQHF
TRBJ2-7 | TRBV7-9 | . | . | TGTGCCAGCGGGCAAGTCTACGAGCAGTACTTC | CASGQVYEQYF
TRBJ2-2 | TRBV12-3/TRBV12-4 | . | . | TGTGCCAGCAGTCAGGGTTACACCGGGGAGCTGTTTTTT | CASSQGYTGELFF
TRBJ2-1 | TRBV29-1 | once | TRBD2 | TGCAGCGTTGCCCGGCGACTAGCGGGTTACAATGAGCAGTTCTTC | CSVARRLAGYNEQFF
TRBJ2-7 | TRBV4-1 | . | TRBD1 | TGCGCCAGCAGCCAAAGACAGGGGGCGCGAGACGAGCAGTACTTC | CASSQRQGARDEQYF
TRBJ1-2 | TRBV3-1/TRBV3-2 | . | TRBD1 | TGTGCCAGCAGCCATAGGGACAGGGCAGGCGGCTACACCTTC | CASSHRDRAGGYTF
TRBJ1-1 | TRBV5-6 | . | . | TGTGCCAGCAGCTCATGGGGAGGCCGGAACACTGAAGCTTTCTTT | CASSSWGGRNTEAFF
TRBJ1-2 | TRBV19 | . | . | TGTGCCAGCCGTAGGACATTAGCTAACTATGGCTACACCTTC | CASRRTLANYGYTF
TRBJ1-5 | TRBV21-1 | . | . | TGTGCCAGCAGCAAACCTCAAGCAGAACAGGGGGATCAGCCCCAGCATTTT | CASSKPQAEQGDQPQHF
TRBJ2-2 | TRBV12-5 | . | . | TGTGCTAGTGGTTTGGTTCTAGCGAGCCACACCGGGGAGCTGTTTTTT | CASGLVLASHTGELFF
TRBJ1-2 | TRBV7-3 | . | TRBD1 | TGTGCCAGCAGCTCCGACAGGGGGCGGGTTGGCTACACCTTC | CASSSDRGRVGYTF
TRBJ2-7 | TRBV5-6 | . | . | TGTGCCAGCAGCTTTGGGGAGAGCTCCTACGAGCAGTACTTC | CASSFGESSYEQYF
TRBJ2-3 | TRBV15 | . | . | TGTGCCACCAGCAGAGATACAGCAGATACGCAGTATTTT | CATSRDTADTQYF
TRBJ2-1 | TRBV24-1 | . | . | TGTGCCACCAGTGATAGCGGAGGACAGCCCAGGAATGAGCAGTTCTTC | CATSDSGGQPRNEQFF
TRBJ1-4 | TRBV3-1/TRBV3-2 | . | . | TGTGCCAGCAGCCAAGGGGCCCGTAATGAAAAACTGTTTTTT | CASSQGARNEKLFF
TRBJ2-7 | TRBV5-5 | . | . | TGTGCCAGCAGCCTAGGACAGTCCTACGAGCAGTACTTC | CASSLGQSYEQYF
TRBJ2-5 | TRBV7-8 | . | TRBD2 | TGTGCCAGCAGCTCCATTTGGGGGGGGGACCAAGAGACCCAGTACTTC | CASSSIWGGDQETQYF
TRBJ1-1 | TRBV12-2 | . | . | TGTGCAAGTCGCTTATTTCCCCGGACAGGTGTTTTCTTT | CASRLFPRTGVFF
TRBJ2-1 | TRBV9 | . | TRBD1 | TGTGCCAGCAGCGGCCGGACAGGGGGTATGGTCAATGAGCAGTTCTTC | CASSGRTGGMVNEQFF
TRBJ1-2 | TRBV2 | . | . | TGTGCCAGCCGGGGACTGCCCTATGGCTACACCTTC | CASRGLPYGYTF
TRBJ2-3 | TRBV7-3 | . | . | TGTGCCAGCAGCTTAACTCCGGGGAGCACAGATACGCAGTATTTT | CASSLTPGSTDTQYF
TRBJ2-2 | TRBV10-1 | few | TRBD2 | TGCGCCAGCAGTGAGTCGATAGCGGGAGCGAACACCGGGGAGCTGTTTTTT | CASSESIAGANTGELFF
TRBJ2-3 | TRBV27 | . | TRBD2 | TGTGCCAGCAAGGAACTAGCGGGGGGGCTCGATACGCAGTATTTT | CASKELAGGLDTQYF
TRBJ1-2 | TRBV5-6 | . | . | TGTGCCAGCAGCTTTAGGGGACACAACTATGGCTACACCTTC | CASSFRGHNYGYTF